This passage covers 27 T cell receptor beta chains from one sample sequenced in a study of beta chain features in type 1 diabetes. Which antigens these TCRs recognize remains unknown. Findings and limits, study-wide: Moderate yet significant TCRB CDR3 shortening was seen in Type 1 diabetes patients in all four CD4+ subsets.

Expressed TCRB transcripts were sequenced after all isolated RNA was converted to cDNA. TCRdb's copy holds only in-frame clones and misses some; the assay was immunoSEQ multiplex PCR. Of some 270,000 clones listed, approximately 10% are singletons. Sequenced material: naive CD4+ T cells from blood. These receptors originate from a man under 40 with type 1 diabetes.

The V and J genes are TRBV10-3 and TRBJ2-7, with a possible D match to TRBD2 (6 bases). The germline V gene encodes CDR1 ENHRY and CDR2 SYGVKD. CDR3 length equals 14 residues. V was pared by 8 bases and J by 0 bases, with 14 bases between. The CDR3 is CAIAGTDYSYEQYF. As DNA, the CDR3 is TGTGCCATCGCGGGGACGGACTACTCCTACGAGCAGTACTTC.

This rearrangement joins TRBV2 to TRBJ2-1, with 7 bases aligning to TRBD1. Germline V gene data show CDR1 as SNHLY and CDR2 as FYNNEI. CDR3 length equals 13 residues. J was trimmed by 9 bases and V by 6 bases; bases with no gene match: 8. The chain's CDR3 is CASSQPDRSEQFF. For the CDR3, the DNA is TGTGCCAGCAGCCAACCGGACAGGAGTGAGCAGTTCTTC.

This chain uses TRBV10-3 with TRBJ2-7; 11 bases are a match to TRBD2. With 8 bases clipped from V and 12 bases from J, the junction kept 6 bases outside the gene matches. CDR3 size: 11 residues. Germline assignment: CDR1 ENHRY and CDR2 SYGVKD. The CDR3 is CAIRSGGAVYF. In DNA, the CDR3 is TGTGCCATCCGTAGCGGGGGGGCTGTGTACTTC.

This clone was seen only a few times. J is TRBJ2-3 and V is TRBV29-1; 8 bases are shared with TRBD2. Germline values: CDR1 SQVTM, CDR2 ANQGSEA. The length of the CDR3 is 14 residues. V trimming: 2 bases; J trimming: 1 base; junction bases outside the gene matches: 2. The CDR3 DNA reads as TGCAGCGTTGAACGGCGGGGGGGCACAGATACGCAGTATTTT. This codes for CSVERRGGTDTQYF.

This clone turned up a few times. This chain joins TRBV2 and TRBJ2-1; D is perhaps TRBD2 (7 bases). CDR1 SNHLY and CDR2 FYNNEI come from the germline V gene. With 5 bases removed from V and 9 bases from J, the gap between germline ends came to 14 bases. The length of the CDR3 is 13 residues. In nucleotides, the CDR3 is TGTGCCAGCAGTCGGGGGGCCCTCGGTGAGCAGTTCTTC. Its translation is CASSRGALGEQFF.

This clone was seen a few times. This chain links TRBV7-2 with TRBJ2-1; TRBD2 matches 11 bases. The CDR3 loop spans 17 amino acids. Trimming cost V 5 bases and J 4 bases; bases outside gene matches: 10. Germline CDR1 reads SGHTA; CDR2 reads FQGNSA. CDR3 DNA sequence: TGTGCCAGCAGCCAATCCCTGACTAGCGGGGCGTACAATGAGCAGTTCTTC. Its translation is CASSQSLTSGAYNEQFF.

The sample holds a few counts of this clone. The genes are TRBV15 and TRBJ1-3, with TRBD1 identical over 8 bases. The CDR3 has 15 residues. V shed 5 bases and J 4 bases; nucleotides not matched to a gene: 7. The germline gives CDR1 LNHNV, CDR2 YYDKDF (reference sequence). Here the CDR3 reads CATSPRTGRGNTIYF. CDR3 coding DNA: TGTGCCACCAGCCCTCGGACAGGGCGCGGAAACACCATATATTTT.

J is TRBJ1-4 and V is TRBV4-2, with a weak D call TRBD1 (5 bases). The germline gives CDR1 LGHNA, CDR2 YNFKEQ. The CDR3 is 16 amino acids. V was clipped by 1 base and J by 5 bases, with 14 bases between them. In DNA, the CDR3 is TGTGCCAGCAGCCAAGTTCAACAGGAGAACAATGAAAAACTGTTTTTT. Protein: CASSQVQQENNEKLFF.

The J gene is TRBJ1-1, the V gene TRBV19; D is perhaps TRBD1 (6 bases). This CDR3 is built from 14 residues. Germline assignment: CDR1 LNHDA and CDR2 SQIVND (reference sequence). Between the trimmed V and J ends, which lost 5 bases and 0 bases, there was a span of 10 bases. CDR3 DNA sequence: TGTGCCAGTAGTGTCACAGGGTTGAACACTGAAGCTTTCTTT. Encoded protein: CASSVTGLNTEAFF.

This clone was seen more than once but under ten times. The chain couples TRBV18 to TRBJ1-6; D perhaps matches TRBD1 (6 bases). This CDR3 is 15 amino acids long. CDR1 is KGHSH, CDR2 LQKENI, per germline. V dropped 3 bases and J dropped 8 bases, with 14 bases sitting between them. The CDR3 region has the DNA TGTGCCAGCTCACCCGGCGGGGGCGAGGATTCACCCCTCCACTTT. Its translation is CASSPGGGEDSPLHF.

This sequence joins TRBV5-1 and TRBJ1-6; D gene unclear. The CDR3 sequence is 14 residues long. CDR1 SGHRS and CDR2 YFSETQ come from the germline V gene. V lost 3 bases, J lost 6 bases, and 10 bases lay in between. The CDR3 here is CASSSGLPNSPLHF. The CDR3 DNA follows: TGCGCCAGCAGCTCCGGACTGCCTAATTCACCCCTCCACTTT.

V usage is TRBV10-2 and J usage is TRBJ2-1; the D gene is possibly TRBD1 (5 bases). Trimming took off 6 bases at V and 14 bases at J, with 17 bases between the two ends. The CDR3 covers 12 residues. Germline CDR1 WSHSY, CDR2 SAAADI. CDR3 protein: CASSRTRSEKFF. The CDR3 DNA follows: TGCGCCAGCAGCCGGACACGTTCAGAAAAGTTCTTC.

The chain employs TRBV6-5 and TRBJ2-3, with D possibly being TRBD2 (5 bases). In germline, CDR1 is MNHEY, CDR2 SVGAGI. This CDR3 contains 14 residues. Trimming left V 0 bases short and J 6 bases short, with 10 bases between. CDR3 DNA: TGTGCCAGCAGTTACTCTCGGACTCCGGATACGCAGTATTTT. Its translation: CASSYSRTPDTQYF.

The J gene is TRBJ2-3, the V gene TRBV9, with D hard to call. The ends were cut back, 0 bases at V and 7 bases at J, with 12 bases in the middle. The CDR3 sequence is 14 residues long. Germline values: CDR1 SGDLS, CDR2 YYNGEE. This chain's CDR3 is CASSVDPGSNTQYF. CDR3 DNA sequence: TGTGCCAGCAGCGTAGACCCGGGTTCGAATACGCAGTATTTT.

The chain employs TRBV27 and TRBJ2-5, with D possibly being TRBD1 (5 bases). The ends were cut back, 5 bases at V and 3 bases at J, with 16 bases in the middle. CDR3 length: 15 amino acids. The germline V gene has CDR1 MNHEY and CDR2 SMNVEV (reference sequence). CDR3 nucleotide sequence: TGTGCCAGCAGTCAATATAGTGCAGGGAAAGAGACCCAGTACTTC. This gives the protein CASSQYSAGKETQYF.

The gene calls are TRBV7-2 and TRBJ1-2; the D gene is possibly TRBD1 (6 bases). The CDR3 length is 12 residues. Trimming took off 5 bases at V and 5 bases at J, with 9 bases between the two ends. Germline loops: CDR1 SGHTA, CDR2 FQGNSA. The CDR3 DNA reads as TGTGCCAGCAGCCCGGACAGATATGGCTACACCTTC. Protein: CASSPDRYGYTF.

In its sample, this clone was seen a few times. V and J are TRBV29-1 and TRBJ2-7, with D maybe TRBD1 (5 bases). The CDR3 is 14 amino acids. V lost 7 bases to trimming and J lost 2 bases, with 18 bases between them. Germline CDR1 SQVTM, CDR2 ANQGSEA. For the CDR3, the DNA is TGCAGCGCCCTGCAGGGCGCGTATACCTACGAGCAGTACTTC. Encoded protein: CSALQGAYTYEQYF.

The chain joins TRBV28 to TRBJ1-1, with D perhaps matching TRBD1 (5 bases). The length of the CDR3 is 12 residues. In germline, CDR1 is MDHEN, CDR2 SYDVKM. Deletions cut 6 bases from V and 4 bases from J, with 9 bases between. CDR3 residues: CASRPQGTEAFF. CDR3 bases: TGTGCCAGCAGGCCCCAGGGCACTGAAGCTTTCTTT.

This clone was observed a handful of times. This chain connects TRBV12-5 to TRBJ2-5, with D maybe TRBD2 (6 bases). Per the germline V gene, CDR1 is LGHNT and CDR2 is FRNRAP. The CDR3 covers 14 residues. Trimming pared 3 bases from V and 4 bases from J, leaving 12 bases between. The CDR3 DNA reads as TGTGCTAGTGGTTTCGGGCAGGGAGGAGAGACCCAGTACTTC. It yields the protein CASGFGQGGETQYF.

The chain uses TRBV18 and TRBJ1-5; D ambiguous. Trimming stripped 2 bases from V and 8 bases from J, with 10 bases between. The CDR3 loop spans 13 amino acids. Germline CDR1 KGHSH, CDR2 LQKENI. The CDR3 protein is CASSPDGSEPQHF. The CDR3 bases are TGTGCCAGCTCACCAGACGGGTCCGAGCCCCAGCATTTT.

The rearrangement links TRBV7-9 to TRBJ1-2, with 10 bases aligning to TRBD1. Per the germline V gene, CDR1 is SEHNR and CDR2 is FQNEAQ (reference sequence). The CDR3 covers 16 residues. After removal of 5 bases from V and 4 bases from J, the junction contained 10 bases not matched to a gene. The CDR3 here is CASSPWDRGYGYGYTF. The DNA of the CDR3 is TGTGCCAGCAGCCCATGGGACAGGGGTTATGGCTATGGCTACACCTTC.

The chain uses TRBV30 and TRBJ2-3; possibly TRBD2 for D (6 bases). CDR1 is GTSNPN and CDR2 is SVGIG in the germline V gene (reference sequence). The CDR3 runs 13 residues. Trimming removed 0 bases from V and 13 bases from J, with 17 bases in between. CDR3: CAWSVTRTTAEYF. The CDR3 nucleotides read TGTGCCTGGAGTGTTACGCGGACTACTGCGGAGTATTTT.

The rearrangement uses TRBV4-1 and TRBJ1-4, with D hard to call. The CDR3 runs 14 residues. With 2 bases removed from V and 8 bases from J, the gap between germline ends came to 12 bases. The germline V gene has CDR1 MGHRA and CDR2 YSYEKL. The CDR3 coding sequence is TGCGCCAGCAGCCAACCTCTTAGCGGAGAAAAACTGTTTTTT. Protein: CASSQPLSGEKLFF.

The V call is TRBV7-3, the J call TRBJ2-3; 7 bases agree with TRBD1. CDR1 is SGHTA and CDR2 is FQGTGA in the germline V gene. This CDR3 has 14 amino acids. J gave up 0 bases and V 6 bases, and 3 bases lay outside the gene matches. CDR3 sequence: CASRKGQSTDTQYF. CDR3 nucleotides: TGTGCCAGCAGAAAGGGACAGAGCACAGATACGCAGTATTTT.

The chain links TRBV7-9 to TRBJ1-1; D gene ambiguous. Deletions cut 1 base from V and 11 bases from J, with 5 bases between. CDR1 and CDR2 (germline): SEHNR, FQNEAQ (reference sequence). The CDR3 length is 10 residues. In nucleotides, the CDR3 is TGTGCCAGCAGCTTAGACGGGGCTTTCTTT. Its protein is CASSLDGAFF.

This clone has just a few counts. The rearrangement joins TRBV30 to TRBJ1-6; a weak D match, TRBD1 (5 bases). Trimming took 3 bases from V and 0 from J, leaving 18 bases between them. Germline-derived CDR1 and CDR2 are GTSNPN and SVGIG (reference sequence). This CDR3 is built from 18 residues. CDR3 protein: CAWSLYGAGSSYNSPLHF. DNA for the CDR3: TGTGCCTGGAGCTTGTACGGGGCGGGAAGCTCCTATAATTCACCCCTCCACTTT.

This chain joins TRBV10-3 and TRBJ2-4, with 7 bases matching TRBD1. With 0 bases clipped from V and 9 bases from J, the junction kept 5 bases outside the gene matches. CDR3 size: 14 residues. Germline V gene lookup returns CDR1 ENHRY and CDR2 SYGVKD. The CDR3 spells CAISESGRGSIQYF. The CDR3, as DNA: TGTGCCATCAGTGAGTCGGGCAGGGGGAGCATTCAGTACTTC.